This is a list of T cell receptor beta chains from one sample in a study of blood T cell repertoires in COVID-19. Sequenced by immunoSEQ multiplex PCR; TCRdb stores in-frame clones only, minus some. This table holds about 140,000 clones, 75% to 90% found once. Sequenced: peripheral blood. The source is a woman between 50 and 59 years old with acute or convalescent COVID-19. The conserved cysteine and the conserved F or W are not part of the CDR3 here.

cdr3_aa j_call v_call
ASRTQGFNEKLF TRBJ1-4 TRBV27
ASSPYGTSGSIGTDTQY TRBJ2-3 TRBV11-2
ASSGTSGIYEQY TRBJ2-7 TRBV6-5
ASSFSRTGGRNEQF TRBJ2-1 TRBV27
ASSLEGLATYEQY TRBJ2-7 TRBV11-2
ASSLERAGADTQY TRBJ2-3 TRBV5-1
ASSPDRNGGYT TRBJ1-2 TRBV28
ASSQEQGYEQY TRBJ2-7 TRBV4-1
ASSPLRANEQF TRBJ2-1 TRBV4-1
AIRESDRDNQPQH TRBJ1-5 TRBV10-3
ASTGQGEDQPQH TRBJ1-5 TRBV21-1
ASSTGLYNEQF TRBJ2-1 TRBV19
ASVGWGRGEKLF TRBJ1-4 TRBV19